The clone carrying this TCR beta chain was observed at least ten times. The target antigen is unknown. Amplification targeted the TCR beta CDR3 regions, with RNA transcripts as the source material. HTBI primers were used in a first-round RT-PCR, which preceded a second-round multiplex PCR. MiXCR, applied by TCRdb to the multiplex PCR reads, yields one record per CDR3 protein. The sample shows around 1,000,000 distinct CDR3 sequences, roughly 35% of them seen only once. The data originate from a study of Graves' ophthalmopathy and Graves' hyperthyroidism. Study-level findings and limits: With about 88% sensitivity and less than 83% specificity, a 13-signature model separated ophthalmopathy from stable hyperthyroidism. Ophthalmopathy progression was predicted by the model at around 70% sensitivity and 72.22% specificity.

CDR3 length: 15 residues. The V and J ends lost 0 bases and 2 bases respectively, with 10 bases between them. The germline V gene has CDR1 SSHAT and CDR2 FNYEAQ (reference sequence). This TCR was recovered from an adult man with Graves' hyperthyroidism. The sample comprised peripheral blood or thyroid tissue (not recorded which). The V and J genes are TRBV7-7 and TRBJ2-5, with D possibly matching TRBD2 (5 bases). The CDR3 sequence is CASSLASREQETQYF. Written as DNA, the CDR3 is TGTGCCAGCAGCTTAGCGTCAAGGGAGCAAGAGACCCAGTACTTC.